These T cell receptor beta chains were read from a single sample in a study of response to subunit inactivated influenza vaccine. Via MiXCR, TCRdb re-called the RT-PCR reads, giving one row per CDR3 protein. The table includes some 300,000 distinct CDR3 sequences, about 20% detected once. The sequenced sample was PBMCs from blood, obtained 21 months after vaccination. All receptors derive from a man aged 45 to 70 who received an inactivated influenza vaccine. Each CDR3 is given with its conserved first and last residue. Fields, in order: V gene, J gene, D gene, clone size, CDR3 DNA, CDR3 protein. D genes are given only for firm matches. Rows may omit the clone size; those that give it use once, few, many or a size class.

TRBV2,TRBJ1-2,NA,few,TGTGCCAGCAGAGGGGACGGCTCTAACTATGGCTACACCTTC,CASRGDGSNYGYTF
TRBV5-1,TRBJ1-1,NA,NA,TGCGCCAGCAGGTGGGGGGAGATGAACACTGAAGCTTTCTTT,CASRWGEMNTEAFF
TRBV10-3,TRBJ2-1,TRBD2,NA,TGTGCCATCAGTCCTAGCGGGGCCTACAATGAGCAGTTCTTC,CAISPSGAYNEQFF
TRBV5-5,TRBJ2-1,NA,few,TGTGCCAGCAGGACCTACCCTGGCTCCTACAATGAGCAGTTCTTC,CASRTYPGSYNEQFF
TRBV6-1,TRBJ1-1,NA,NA,TGTGCCAGCGGGGCAGGGAGGCGCACTGAAGCTTTCTTT,CASGAGRRTEAFF
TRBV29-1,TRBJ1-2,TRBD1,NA,TGCAGCACGTCAACAGGGGAAAGGGACTATGGCTACACCTTC,CSTSTGERDYGYTF
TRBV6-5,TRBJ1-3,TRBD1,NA,TGTGCCAGCAGTCCGGGACAGGGCGTATATTTT,CASSPGQGVYF
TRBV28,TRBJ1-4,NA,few,TGTGCCAGCAGTTTAGGGGGGAAACTGTTTTTT,CASSLGGKLFF
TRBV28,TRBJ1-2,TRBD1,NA,TGTGCCAGCAGGCGAGACAGGGGGTACTATGGCTACACCTTC,CASRRDRGYYGYTF
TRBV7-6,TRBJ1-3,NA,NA,TGTGCCAGCGGCCCACAAAGCCTCCCTGGAAACACCATATATTTT,CASGPQSLPGNTIYF
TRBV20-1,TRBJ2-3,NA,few,TGCAGTGCTGGCGGGACAGCGATTTTAAACACAGATACGCAGTATTTT,CSAGGTAILNTDTQYF
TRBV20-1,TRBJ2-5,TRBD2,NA,TGCAGTGCTAAGGCCCGTACTAGCGGGGACGGGGCCCAGTACTTC,CSAKARTSGDGAQYF
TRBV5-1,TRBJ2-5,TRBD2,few,TGCGCCAGCAGCTTGGTGGGACTAGCGGCAGCCCAAGAGACCCAGTACTTC,CASSLVGLAAAQETQYF
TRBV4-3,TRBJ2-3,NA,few,TGCGCCAGCAGCCAAGAGCGTTGGAGACCGGATACGCAGTATTTT,CASSQERWRPDTQYF
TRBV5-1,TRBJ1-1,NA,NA,TGCGCCAGCAGCTTGGTTGGTGGGGCTTACACTGAAGCTTTCTTT,CASSLVGGAYTEAFF
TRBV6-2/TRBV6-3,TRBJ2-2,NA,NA,TGTGCCAGCAGTTCCCCCGTTAACACCGGGGAGCTGTTTTTT,CASSSPVNTGELFF
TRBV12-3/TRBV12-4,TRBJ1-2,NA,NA,TGTGCCAGCAGTGCACAACAGGGTACCTATGGCTACACCTTC,CASSAQQGTYGYTF
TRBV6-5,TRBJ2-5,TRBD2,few,TGTGCCAGCAGTTACTCGGCTAGCGGGAGTCTAGAGACCCAGTACTTC,CASSYSASGSLETQYF
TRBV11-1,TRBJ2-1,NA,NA,TGTGCCAGCAGCTTAGCGCTTGGGGCCTCCTACAATGAGCAGTTCTTC,CASSLALGASYNEQFF
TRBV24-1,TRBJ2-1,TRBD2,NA,TGTGCCACCAGTGGTTCAGCGGGAGGGCCTATGCAGTTCTTC,CATSGSAGGPMQFF
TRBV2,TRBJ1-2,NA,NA,TGTGCCAGCAGTGATTCCTTAGATGGCTACACCTTC,CASSDSLDGYTF
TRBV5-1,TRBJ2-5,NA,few,TGCGCCAGCAGCTTGTTCCTAAGCCAAGAGACCCAGTACTTC,CASSLFLSQETQYF
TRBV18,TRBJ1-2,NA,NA,TGTGCCAGCTCAACAACACATGGTCTCGGGTCCTATGGCTACACCTTC,CASSTTHGLGSYGYTF
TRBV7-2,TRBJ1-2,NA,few,TGTGCCAGCAGGCAGGGAGACTATGGCTACACCTTC,CASRQGDYGYTF
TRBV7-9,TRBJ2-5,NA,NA,TGTGCCAGCAGTCCGATCCGCCAGCCCCCCGGAGAGACCCAGTACTTC,CASSPIRQPPGETQYF
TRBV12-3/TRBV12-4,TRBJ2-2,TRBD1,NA,TGTGCCAGCAGTTCCCAGCCAGGGGGAATCGGCACCGGGGAGCTGTTTTTT,CASSSQPGGIGTGELFF
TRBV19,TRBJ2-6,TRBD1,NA,TGTGCCAGTGACAGGGGGCCTTGGGCCAACGTCCTGACTTTC,CASDRGPWANVLTF
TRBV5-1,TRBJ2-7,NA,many,TGCGCCAGCAGCTTGGGCGGGACCTACTCCTACGAGCAGTACTTC,CASSLGGTYSYEQYF
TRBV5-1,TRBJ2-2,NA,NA,TGCGCCAGCACCCGAATTGGGACAACCGGGGAGCTGTTTTTT,CASTRIGTTGELFF
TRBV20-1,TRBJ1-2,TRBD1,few,TGCAGTGCTAGACGCACCGGACAGGTCCTTAACTATGGCTACACCTTC,CSARRTGQVLNYGYTF
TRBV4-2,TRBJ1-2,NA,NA,TGTGCCAGCAGCCAGACACAGGGAGTGCGGGATGGCTACACCTTC,CASSQTQGVRDGYTF
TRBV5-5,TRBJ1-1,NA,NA,TGTGCCAGCAGCTTGTATTCGGGGCCTAACACTGAAGCTTTCTTT,CASSLYSGPNTEAFF
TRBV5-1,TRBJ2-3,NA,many,TGCGCCAGCAGCTTGGGAGGCAGAAGCACAGATACGCAGTATTTT,CASSLGGRSTDTQYF
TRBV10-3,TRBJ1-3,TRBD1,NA,TGTGCCATCACTTCGACAGGGGGCATCTCTGGAAACACCATATATTTT,CAITSTGGISGNTIYF
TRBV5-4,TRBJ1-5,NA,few,TGTGCCAGCAGACCTGACATATTTAGCAATCAGCCCCAGCATTTT,CASRPDIFSNQPQHF
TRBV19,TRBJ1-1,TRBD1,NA,TGTGCCAGTAGTACTGGGACAGGGGTCATGAACACTGAAGCTTTCTTT,CASSTGTGVMNTEAFF
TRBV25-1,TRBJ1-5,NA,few,TGTGCCAGCAGTGAATCTTGGGGTCAGCCCCAGCATTTT,CASSESWGQPQHF
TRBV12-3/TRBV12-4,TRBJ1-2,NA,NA,TGTGCCAGCAGTTCTAAAGGCTACACCTTC,CASSSKGYTF
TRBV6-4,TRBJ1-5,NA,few,TGTGCCAGCAGAATCGACAGAAGCAATCAGCCCCAGCATTTT,CASRIDRSNQPQHF
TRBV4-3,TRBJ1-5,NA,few,TGCGCCAGCAGCCAAGATCAGCACAGGGATCAGCCCCAGCATTTT,CASSQDQHRDQPQHF